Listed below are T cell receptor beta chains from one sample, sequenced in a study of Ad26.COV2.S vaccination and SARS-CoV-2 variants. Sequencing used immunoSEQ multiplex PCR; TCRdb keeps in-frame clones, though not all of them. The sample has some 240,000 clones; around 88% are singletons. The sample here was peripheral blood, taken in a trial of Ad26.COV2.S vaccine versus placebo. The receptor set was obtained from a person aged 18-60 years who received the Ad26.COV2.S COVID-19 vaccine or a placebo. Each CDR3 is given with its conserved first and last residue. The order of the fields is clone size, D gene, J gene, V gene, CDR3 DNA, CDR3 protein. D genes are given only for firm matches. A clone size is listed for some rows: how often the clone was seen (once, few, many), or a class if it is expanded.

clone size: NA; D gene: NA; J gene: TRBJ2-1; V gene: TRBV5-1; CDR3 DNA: TGCGCCAGCAGCCCCGAGGGGGGAAGGAGGTACAATGAGCAGTTCTTC; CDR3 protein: CASSPEGGRRYNEQFF
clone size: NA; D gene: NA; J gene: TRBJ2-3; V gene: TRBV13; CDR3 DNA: TGTGCCAGCAGCTCCCAGACGGGGGATACGCAGTATTTT; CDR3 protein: CASSSQTGDTQYF
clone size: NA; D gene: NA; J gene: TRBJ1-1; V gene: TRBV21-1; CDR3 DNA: TGTGCCAGCAGCAAAGCGACAGCCACTGAAGCTTTCTTT; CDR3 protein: CASSKATATEAFF
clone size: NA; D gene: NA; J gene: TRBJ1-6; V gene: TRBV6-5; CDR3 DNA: TGTGCCAGCAGTTACTCGGCCAGGGAGGTATTCCACTTT; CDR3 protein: CASSYSAREVFHF
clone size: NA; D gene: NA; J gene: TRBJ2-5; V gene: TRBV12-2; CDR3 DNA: TGTGCAAGTCGACTTATGAATGGGGAAATGGGACAAGAGACCCAGTACTTC; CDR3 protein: CASRLMNGEMGQETQYF
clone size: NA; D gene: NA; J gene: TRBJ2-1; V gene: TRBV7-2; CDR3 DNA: TGTGCCAGCAGCTTAAACCTTCCAGGGAACAATGAGCAGTTCTTC; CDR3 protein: CASSLNLPGNNEQFF
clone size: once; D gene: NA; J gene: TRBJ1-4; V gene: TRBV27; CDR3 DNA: TGTGCCAGCAGTTTCTCTCCCGGGACTGGTGAAAAACTGTTTTTT; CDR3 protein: CASSFSPGTGEKLFF
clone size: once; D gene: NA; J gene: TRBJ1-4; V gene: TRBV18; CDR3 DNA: TGTGCCAGCTCACCAAGGTTTACTGCAACTAATGAAAAACTGTTTTTT; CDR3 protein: CASSPRFTATNEKLFF
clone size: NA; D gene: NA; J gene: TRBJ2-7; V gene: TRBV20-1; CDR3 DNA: TGCAGTGCTAGCAGGGAATACGAGCAGTACTTC; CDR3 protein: CSASREYEQYF
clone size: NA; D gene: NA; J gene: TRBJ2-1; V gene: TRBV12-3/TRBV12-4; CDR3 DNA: TGTGCCAGCAGTTTATCAGGGGAGAATGAGCAGTTCTTC; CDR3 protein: CASSLSGENEQFF
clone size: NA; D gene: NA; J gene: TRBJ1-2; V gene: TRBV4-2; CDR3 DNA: TGTGCCAGCAGCCAAGAAGACGGTCAGGCCATGAGCTACACCTTC; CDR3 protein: CASSQEDGQAMSYTF
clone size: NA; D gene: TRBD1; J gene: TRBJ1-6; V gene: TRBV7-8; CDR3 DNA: TGTGCCAGCACCCTCGCCCCGACAGGGGGCAATTCACCCCTCCACTTT; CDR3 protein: CASTLAPTGGNSPLHF
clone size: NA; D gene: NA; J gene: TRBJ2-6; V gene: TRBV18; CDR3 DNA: TGTGCCAGCCAAAGTGGACAGTCGCCTGGGGCCAACGTCCTGACTTTC; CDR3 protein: CASQSGQSPGANVLTF
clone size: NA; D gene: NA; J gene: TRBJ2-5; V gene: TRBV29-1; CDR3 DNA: TGCAGCGTTGGGCAGGGTGGGGAGACCCAGTACTTC; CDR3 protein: CSVGQGGETQYF
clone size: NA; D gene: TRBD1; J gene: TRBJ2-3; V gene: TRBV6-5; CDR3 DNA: TGTGCCAGCAGTCGCCGGGACAGGGGATCAGATACGCAGTATTTT; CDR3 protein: CASSRRDRGSDTQYF
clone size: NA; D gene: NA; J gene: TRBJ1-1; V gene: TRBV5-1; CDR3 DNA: TGCGCCAGCAGCGCTCCAGCGGGCACTGAAGCTTTCTTT; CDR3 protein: CASSAPAGTEAFF
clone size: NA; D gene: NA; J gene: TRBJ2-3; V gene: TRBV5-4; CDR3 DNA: TGTGCCAGCAGCCCAGGGACATCCCTCACAGATACGCAGTATTTT; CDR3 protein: CASSPGTSLTDTQYF
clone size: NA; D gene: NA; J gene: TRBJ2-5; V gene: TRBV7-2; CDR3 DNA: TGTGCCAGCAGCTCGATGTTCGGAGAGACCCAGTACTTC; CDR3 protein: CASSSMFGETQYF
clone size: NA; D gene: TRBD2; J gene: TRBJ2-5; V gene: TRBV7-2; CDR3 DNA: TGTGCCAGCAGCTTAAGCGGGGCGAGGGAGACCCAGTACTTC; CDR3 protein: CASSLSGARETQYF
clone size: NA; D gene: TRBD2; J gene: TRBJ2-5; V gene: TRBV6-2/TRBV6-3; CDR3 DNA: TGTGCCAGCAGTGCCGCGGGGGGGCCTCAAGAGACCCAGTACTTC; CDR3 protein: CASSAAGGPQETQYF
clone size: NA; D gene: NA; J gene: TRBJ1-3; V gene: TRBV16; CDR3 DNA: TGTGCCAGCAGCCAAAGGCCCTCTGGAAACACCATATATTTT; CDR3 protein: CASSQRPSGNTIYF
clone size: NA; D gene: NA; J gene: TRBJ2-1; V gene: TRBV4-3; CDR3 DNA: TGCGCCAGCAGCCTTAACAGGGTCCGAACCAAAGAGCAGTTCTTC; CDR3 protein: CASSLNRVRTKEQFF
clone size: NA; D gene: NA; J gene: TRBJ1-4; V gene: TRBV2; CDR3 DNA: TGTGCCAGCAGTAAACTCTTGGGTTTTAGTGAAAAACTGTTTTTT; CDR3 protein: CASSKLLGFSEKLFF
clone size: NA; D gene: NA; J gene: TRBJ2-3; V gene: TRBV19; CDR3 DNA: TGTGCCAGCAGCAAAGGGGGGGATCCAGATACGCAGTATTTT; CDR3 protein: CASSKGGDPDTQYF
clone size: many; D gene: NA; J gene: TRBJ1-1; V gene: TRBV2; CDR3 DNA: TGTGCCAGAAAGAGAGGTTGGGACACTGAAGCTTTCTTT; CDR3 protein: CARKRGWDTEAFF
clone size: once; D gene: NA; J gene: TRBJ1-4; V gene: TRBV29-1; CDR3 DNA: TGCAGCGTTGAGACAGCCATTAATGAAAAACTGTTTTTT; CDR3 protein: CSVETAINEKLFF
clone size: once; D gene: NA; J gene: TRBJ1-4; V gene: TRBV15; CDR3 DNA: TGTGCCACCAGCAGAGATACGGGGGAAAAACTGTTTTTT; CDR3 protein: CATSRDTGEKLFF
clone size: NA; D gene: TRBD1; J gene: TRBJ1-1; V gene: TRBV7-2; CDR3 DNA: TGTGCCAGCAGCTCTTTTGGGACAGGGATGAACACTGAAGCTTTCTTT; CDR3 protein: CASSSFGTGMNTEAFF
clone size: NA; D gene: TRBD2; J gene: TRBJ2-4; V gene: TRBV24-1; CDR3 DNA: TGTGCCACCAGTTCTCGGGAGGGAGCCAAAAACATTCAGTACTTC; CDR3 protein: CATSSREGAKNIQYF
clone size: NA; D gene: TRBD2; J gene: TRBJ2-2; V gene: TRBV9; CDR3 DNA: TGTGCCAGCAGCCTGACTAGCGGGGGAGCCGGGGAGCTGTTTTTT; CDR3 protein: CASSLTSGGAGELFF